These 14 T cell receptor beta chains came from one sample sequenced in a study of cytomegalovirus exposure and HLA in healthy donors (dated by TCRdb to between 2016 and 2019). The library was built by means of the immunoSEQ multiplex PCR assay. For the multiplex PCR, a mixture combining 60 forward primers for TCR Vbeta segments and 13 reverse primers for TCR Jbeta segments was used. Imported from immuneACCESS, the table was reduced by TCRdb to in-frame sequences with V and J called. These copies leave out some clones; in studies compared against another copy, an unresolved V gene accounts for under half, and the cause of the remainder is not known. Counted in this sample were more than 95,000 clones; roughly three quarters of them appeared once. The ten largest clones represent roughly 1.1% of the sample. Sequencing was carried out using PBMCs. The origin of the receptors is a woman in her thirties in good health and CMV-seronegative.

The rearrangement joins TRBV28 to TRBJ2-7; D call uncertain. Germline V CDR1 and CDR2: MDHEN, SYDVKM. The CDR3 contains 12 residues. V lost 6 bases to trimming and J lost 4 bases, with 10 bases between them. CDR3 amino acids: CASRDAGYEQYF. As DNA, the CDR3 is TGTGCCAGCAGAGACGCCGGGTACGAGCAGTACTTC.

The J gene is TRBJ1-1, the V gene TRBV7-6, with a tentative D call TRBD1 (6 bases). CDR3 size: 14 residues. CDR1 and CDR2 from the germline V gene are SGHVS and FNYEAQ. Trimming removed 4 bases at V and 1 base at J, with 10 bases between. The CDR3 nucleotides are TGTGCCAGCAGCTCCGGGACATGGAACACTGAAGCTTTCTTT. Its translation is CASSSGTWNTEAFF.

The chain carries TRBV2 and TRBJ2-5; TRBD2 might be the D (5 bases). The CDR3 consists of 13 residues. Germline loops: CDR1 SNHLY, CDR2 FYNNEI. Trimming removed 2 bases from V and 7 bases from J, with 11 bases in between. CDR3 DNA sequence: TGTGCCAGCAGTGAACGGGGAGTGGGGACCCAGTACTTC. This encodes CASSERGVGTQYF.

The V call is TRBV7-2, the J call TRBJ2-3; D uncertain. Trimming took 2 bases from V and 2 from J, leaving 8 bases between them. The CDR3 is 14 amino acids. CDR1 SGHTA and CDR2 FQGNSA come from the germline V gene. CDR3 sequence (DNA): TGTGCCAGCAGCTTAAACGGGTTCACAGATACGCAGTATTTT. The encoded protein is CASSLNGFTDTQYF.

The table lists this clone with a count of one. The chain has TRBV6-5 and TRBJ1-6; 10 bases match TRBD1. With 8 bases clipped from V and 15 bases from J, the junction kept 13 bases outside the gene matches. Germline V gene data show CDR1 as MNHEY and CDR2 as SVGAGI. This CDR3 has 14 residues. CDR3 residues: CASAHRDRGPFLHF. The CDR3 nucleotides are TGTGCCAGCGCCCACCGGGACAGGGGACCCTTCCTCCACTTT.

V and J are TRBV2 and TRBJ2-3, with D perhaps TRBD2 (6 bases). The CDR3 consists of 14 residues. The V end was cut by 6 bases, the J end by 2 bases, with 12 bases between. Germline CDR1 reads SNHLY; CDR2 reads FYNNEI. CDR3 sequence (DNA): TGTGCCAGCAGGGAGGGCTTCCTCACAGATACGCAGTATTTT. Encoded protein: CASREGFLTDTQYF.

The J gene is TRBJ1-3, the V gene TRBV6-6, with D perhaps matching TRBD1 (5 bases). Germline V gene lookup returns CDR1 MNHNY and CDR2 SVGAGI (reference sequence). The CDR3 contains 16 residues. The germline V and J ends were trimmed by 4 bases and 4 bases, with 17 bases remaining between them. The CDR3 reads CASSSHLTPGGNTIYF. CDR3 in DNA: TGTGCCAGCAGTTCCCACCTGACCCCAGGGGGAAACACCATATATTTT.

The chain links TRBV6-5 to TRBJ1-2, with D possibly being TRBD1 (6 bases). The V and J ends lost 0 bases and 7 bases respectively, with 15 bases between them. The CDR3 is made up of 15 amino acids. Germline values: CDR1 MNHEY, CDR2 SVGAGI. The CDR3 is CASSYSRWGRGGYTF. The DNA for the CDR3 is TGTGCCAGCAGTTACTCGAGGTGGGGCAGGGGTGGCTACACCTTC.

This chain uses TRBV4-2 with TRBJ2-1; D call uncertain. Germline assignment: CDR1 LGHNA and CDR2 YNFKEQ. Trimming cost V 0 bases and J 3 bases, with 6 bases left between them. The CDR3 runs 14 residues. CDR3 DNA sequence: TGTGCCAGCAGCCAAGACGCGGACTACAATGAGCAGTTCTTC. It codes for CASSQDADYNEQFF.

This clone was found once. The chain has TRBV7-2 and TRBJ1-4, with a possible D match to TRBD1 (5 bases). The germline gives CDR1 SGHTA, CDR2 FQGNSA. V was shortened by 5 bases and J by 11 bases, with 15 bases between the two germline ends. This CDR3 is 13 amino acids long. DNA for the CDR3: TGTGCCAGCAGCGCACCGGGACTGGGTAAACTGTTTTTT. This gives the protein CASSAPGLGKLFF. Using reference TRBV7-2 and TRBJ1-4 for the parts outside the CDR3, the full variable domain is GAGVSQSPSNKVTEKGKDVELRCDPISGHTALYWYRQSLGQGLEFLIYFQGNSAPDKSGLPSDRFSAERTGGSVSTLTIQRTQQEDSAVYLCASSAPGLGKLFFGSGTQLSVL.

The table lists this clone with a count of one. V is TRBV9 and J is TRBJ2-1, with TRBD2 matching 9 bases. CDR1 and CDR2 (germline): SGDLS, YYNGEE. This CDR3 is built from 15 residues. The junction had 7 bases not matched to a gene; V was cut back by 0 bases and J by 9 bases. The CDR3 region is CASSVVSGSFSEQFF. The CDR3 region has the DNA TGTGCCAGCAGCGTAGTTAGCGGGAGTTTCAGTGAGCAGTTCTTC.

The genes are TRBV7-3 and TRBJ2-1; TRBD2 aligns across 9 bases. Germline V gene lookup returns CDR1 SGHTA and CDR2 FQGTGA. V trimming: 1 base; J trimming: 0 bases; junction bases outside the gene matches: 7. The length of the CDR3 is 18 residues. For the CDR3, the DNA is TGTGCCAGCAGCTTAAGTAGCGGGGGAGCGAGCTCCTACAATGAGCAGTTCTTC. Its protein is CASSLSSGGASSYNEQFF.

CDR3 residues: CASSDGLARTDTQYF. CDR3 bases: TGTGCCAGCAGCGACGGACTAGCCCGCACAGATACGCAGTATTTT. The chain links TRBV9 to TRBJ2-3; 8 bases map to TRBD2. This CDR3 region has 15 residues. V gave up 3 bases and J gave up 1 base; unmatched junction bases: 4. The germline V gene encodes CDR1 SGDLS and CDR2 YYNGEE.

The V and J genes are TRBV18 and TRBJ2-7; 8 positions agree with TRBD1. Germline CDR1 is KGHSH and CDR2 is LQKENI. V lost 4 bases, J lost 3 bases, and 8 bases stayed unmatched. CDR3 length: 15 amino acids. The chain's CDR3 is CASSLGSDRGYEQYF. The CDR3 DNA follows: TGTGCCAGCTCACTAGGGTCCGACAGGGGCTACGAGCAGTACTTC. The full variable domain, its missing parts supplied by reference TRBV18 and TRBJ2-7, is NAGVMQNPRHLVRRRGQEARLRCSPMKGHSHVYWYRQLPEEGLKFMVYLQKENIIDESGMPKERFSAEFPKEGPSILRIQQVVRGDSAAYFCASSLGSDRGYEQYFGPGTRLTVT.